Shown below are 20 T cell receptor beta chains from a single sample sequenced in a study of cytomegalovirus exposure and HLA in healthy donors. PCR involved 60 Vbeta and 13 Jbeta primers. Assay used: immunoSEQ multiplex PCR; TCRdb lists only in-frame clones, some missing. This table has under 200,000 clones, approximately 80% appearing once. The sample comprised PBMCs. The receptor set was obtained from a woman aged 45-65 years in good health and CMV-seronegative.

Note on this clone: One end of the junction does not line up with germline, which may come from a read error. The rearrangement uses TRBV7-9 and TRBJ2-5, with 7 bases fitting TRBD2. This CDR3 is built from 16 residues. CDR1 and CDR2 (germline): SEHNR, FQNEAQ (reference sequence). The CDR3 DNA sequence: TGTTCCAGCACCCTAGAGGAGGGATTCGGGAGGGAGACCCAGTACTTC. Amino acids: CSSTLEEGFGRETQYF.

This clone was counted once. The J gene is TRBJ1-1, the V gene TRBV10-3, with a possible D match to TRBD1 (6 bases). V dropped 0 bases and J dropped 8 bases, with 10 bases sitting between them. This CDR3 comprises 13 residues. Looked up from germline, CDR1 is ENHRY and CDR2 is SYGVKD. CDR3 amino acids: CAISESGGGEAFF. Written as DNA, the CDR3 is TGTGCCATCAGTGAGTCGGGTGGGGGCGAAGCTTTCTTT.

The V and J genes are TRBV7-9 and TRBJ2-7, with 7 positions matching TRBD1. The CDR3 covers 14 residues. CDR1 and CDR2 (germline): SEHNR, FQNEAQ (reference sequence). Losses at the gene ends were 2 bases for V and 5 bases for J; bases not matched to a gene: 6. CDR3 protein: CASSLSQGTNEQYF. DNA of the CDR3: TGTGCCAGCAGCTTATCACAGGGGACCAACGAGCAGTACTTC.

The chain carries TRBV19 and TRBJ1-2; perhaps TRBD1 as D (6 bases). Trimming cost V 1 base and J 6 bases, with 15 bases left between them. CDR3 length: 15 residues. The germline V gene encodes CDR1 LNHDA and CDR2 SQIVND (reference sequence). DNA of the CDR3: TGTGCCAGTAGTATAGGAGGCACGGGGGGCCATGGCTACACCTTC. It specifies CASSIGGTGGHGYTF.

The chain carries TRBV6-1 and TRBJ2-7; a weak D match, TRBD1 (6 bases). V lost 2 bases, J lost 5 bases, and 16 bases lay in between. This CDR3 is built from 15 residues. The germline V gene encodes CDR1 MNHNS and CDR2 SASEGT. The CDR3 DNA sequence: TGTGCCAGCAGTGAACTACAGGGCTCGGGCGACGAGCAGTACTTC. As protein: CASSELQGSGDEQYF.

This clone was counted between two and nine times. This chain connects TRBV11-2 to TRBJ2-3, with TRBD2 matching over 7 bases. V lost 7 bases, J lost 3 bases, and 10 bases stayed unmatched. Germline assignment: CDR1 SGHAT and CDR2 FQNNGV. The CDR3 runs 15 residues. CDR3 region: CASTTGRGRTDTQYF. The CDR3 nucleotides are TGTGCCAGCACCACGGGGCGGGGGAGGACAGATACGCAGTATTTT.

The chain couples TRBV28 to TRBJ1-5, with 8 bases that match TRBD1. After removal of 5 bases from V and 6 bases from J, the junction contained 12 bases not matched to a gene. The CDR3 has 16 amino acids. Germline V gives CDR1 MDHEN, CDR2 SYDVKM. The CDR3, as DNA: TGTGCCAGCAGTCCCCGGGCAGGGGGCCTAAGTCAGCCCCAGCATTTT. Encoded protein: CASSPRAGGLSQPQHF.

The chain joins TRBV21-1 to TRBJ2-1; whether TRBD2, the table's D call, matches the DNA was not checked. TRBV21-1 is flagged as a pseudogene. The CDR3 loop spans 17 amino acids. CDR3: CASSKRRGVAVYNEQFF. As DNA, the CDR3 is TGTGCCAGCAGCAAAAGGCGCGGGGTAGCGGTCTACAATGAGCAGTTCTTC.

The rearrangement links TRBV25-1 to TRBJ2-1, with 12 bases that match TRBD2. This CDR3 comprises 18 residues. Germline V gene data show CDR1 as MGHDK and CDR2 as SYGVNS. Trimming at V came to 0 bases and at J to 1 base, leaving 4 bases not matched to a gene. CDR3 sequence (DNA): TGTGCCAGCAGTGAATATACTAGCGGGAGGACTTCCTACAATGAGCAGTTCTTC. Its protein product is CASSEYTSGRTSYNEQFF.

In DNA, the CDR3 is TGCGCCAGCAGCCAGCTAGGACTAGGAACAGATACGCAGTATTTT. Translated, it gives CASSQLGLGTDTQYF. V is TRBV4-3 and J is TRBJ2-3, with 7 bases fitting TRBD2. Germline CDR1 is LGHNA and CDR2 is YSLEER. V lost 3 bases to trimming and J lost 3 bases; unmatched junction nucleotides: 6. The CDR3 contains 15 residues.

The chain couples TRBV27 to TRBJ1-1, with D possibly being TRBD1 (6 bases). This CDR3 contains 19 residues. Germline CDR1 is MNHEY and CDR2 is SMNVEV (reference sequence). Trimming cost V 1 base and J 1 base, with 22 bases left between them. CDR3 loop: CASSLWGRGIQRGNTEAFF. As DNA, the CDR3 is TGTGCCAGCAGTTTATGGGGGCGGGGGATACAGCGAGGGAACACTGAAGCTTTCTTT.

This rearrangement joins TRBV19 to TRBJ2-7; possible D gene TRBD2, 5 bases. V lost 3 bases to trimming and J lost 2 bases, with 14 bases between them. This CDR3 region has 15 residues. Germline lookup yields CDR1 LNHDA and CDR2 SQIVND (reference sequence). CDR3 amino acids: CASSIDGSFPYEQYF. The CDR3 region has the DNA TGTGCCAGTAGTATTGATGGGAGTTTTCCCTACGAGCAGTACTTC.

This clone has just a few counts. This chain connects TRBV28 to TRBJ1-4; D remains unclear. Looked up from germline, CDR1 is MDHEN and CDR2 is SYDVKM. V dropped 3 bases and J dropped 1 base, with 9 bases sitting between them. CDR3 size: 15 residues. CDR3 bases: TGTGCCAGCAGTTTGACGGCTAGAACTAATGAAAAACTGTTTTTT. Translated, it gives CASSLTARTNEKLFF.

The genes are TRBV19 and TRBJ2-3; 9 bases are shared with TRBD2. Looked up from germline, CDR1 is LNHDA and CDR2 is SQIVND (reference sequence). J gave up 2 bases and V 7 bases, and 7 bases lay outside the gene matches. The CDR3 runs 15 residues. The CDR3 loop reads CASTPGLAITDTQYF. The CDR3 coding sequence is TGTGCCAGTACCCCCGGACTAGCGATCACAGATACGCAGTATTTT.

This sequence joins TRBV2 and TRBJ2-7, with 8 bases that match TRBD2. This CDR3 has 15 amino acids. The V gene's germline CDR1 is SNHLY and CDR2 FYNNEI. The V and J ends lost 5 bases and 2 bases, in that order; junction bases with no gene match: 8. CDR3 region: CASSPREGQAYEQYF. CDR3 in DNA: TGTGCCAGCAGTCCTCGGGAGGGGCAGGCCTACGAGCAGTACTTC.

The chain uses TRBV11-3 and TRBJ1-1; weak D call: TRBD1 (6 bases). Germline V CDR1 and CDR2: SGHNT, YENEEA. There are 14 residues in the CDR3. The V and J ends lost 5 bases and 5 bases respectively, with 15 bases between them. This CDR3 is CASSVSGTTTEAFF. In DNA form, the CDR3 reads TGTGCCAGCAGCGTATCCGGGACAACGACTGAAGCTTTCTTT.

V usage is TRBV28 and J usage is TRBJ1-1; the D gene is possibly TRBD1 (5 bases). In germline, CDR1 is MDHEN, CDR2 SYDVKM. This CDR3 has 13 amino acids. The V end lost 10 bases, the J end lost 3 bases, and 15 bases lay between the germline ends. The CDR3 spells CATDPGGDTEAFF. The CDR3 DNA reads TGTGCCACCGATCCTGGGGGGGACACTGAAGCTTTCTTT.

This clone has just one count. The chain has TRBV29-1 and TRBJ1-2; D uncertain. With 5 bases removed from V and 1 base from J, the gap between germline ends came to 14 bases. The CDR3 is 14 residues long. Germline lookup yields CDR1 SQVTM and CDR2 ANQGSEA. The CDR3 reads CSVFESVDNYGYTF. In nucleotides, the CDR3 is TGCAGCGTTTTCGAGTCCGTCGATAACTATGGCTACACCTTC.

The J gene is TRBJ2-3, the V gene TRBV6-6, with D perhaps matching TRBD2 (6 bases). Trimming left V 2 bases short and J 5 bases short, with 11 bases between. Germline CDR1 is MNHNY and CDR2 is SVGAGI (reference sequence). The CDR3 is made up of 14 amino acids. Here the CDR3 DNA reads TGTGCCAGCAGTTACACGGAGGGCCAAGATACGCAGTATTTT. It is translated as CASSYTEGQDTQYF.

CDR3 loop: CASRTLQGPQETQYF. The DNA of the CDR3 is TGTGCCAGCAGGACCCTACAGGGCCCCCAAGAGACCCAGTACTTC. This chain connects TRBV28 to TRBJ2-5; a weak D match, TRBD1 (6 bases). V was shortened by 6 bases and J by 1 base, with 15 bases between the two germline ends. Germline loops: CDR1 MDHEN, CDR2 SYDVKM. The CDR3 sequence is 15 residues long.